This entry describes one T cell receptor (beta chain). The antigen remains unidentified. These data are taken from a study of identical twins. Study conclusions and caveats: Low generation-probability sequences were in excess among twin-shared out-of-frame alpha sequences. Zero-insertion findings could be partly confounded by invariant cells (MAIT and iNKT cells). Cord blood beta clonotypes present at high abundance carried fewer insertions; no such pattern appeared in memory repertoires.

With 7 bases removed from V and 4 bases from J, the gap between germline ends came to 17 bases. This CDR3 is built from 15 residues. Germline V gives CDR1 LNHNV, CDR2 YYDKDF (reference sequence). A template switching step contributed a universal primer site, while unique molecular identifiers were present in the cDNA. Via MiXCR, TCRdb re-called the 5' RACE reads, giving one row per CDR3 protein. The sample lists roughly 260,000 distinct CDR3 sequences, 6% to 8.5% occurring once. In addition, the sample was reused for a study of yellow fever vaccine responses in identical twins.

This clonotype was obtained from a woman between 18 and 30 years old in good health. The specimen sequenced was CD8+ T cells sorted from blood. The chain has TRBV15 and TRBJ2-1; D is perhaps TRBD1 (6 bases). In DNA, the CDR3 is TGTGCCACCATCCCAGCCCAGGGGAGTTACAATGAGCAGTTCTTC. It encodes CATIPAQGSYNEQFF.